The rows below give T cell receptor beta chains drawn from one sample of a study of blood T cell repertoires in COVID-19. Some clones are missing from TCRdb's copy, which holds only in-frame ones; the method was immunoSEQ multiplex PCR. The data show some 130,000 clones, over 80% seen once. The material sequenced was peripheral blood. Every receptor here comes from a man aged 45-60 years with active COVID-19. Each CDR3 is given with its conserved first and last residue. A D gene is named only where the DNA matches it firmly. Clone size is shown for a subset of rows, as once, few, many or a class of expanded clone.

CDR3nt: TGTGCCAGCAGTACCGACAGGGGCCAGCCCCAGCATTTT
CDR3aa: CASSTDRGQPQHF
d_gene: TRBD1
abundance: once
j_gene: TRBJ1-5
v_gene: TRBV6-5

CDR3nt: TGCGCCAGCAGCCAGGAACAGGGGGCTGTGGGCTATGGCTACACCTTC
CDR3aa: CASSQEQGAVGYGYTF
d_gene: TRBD1
abundance: .
j_gene: TRBJ1-2
v_gene: TRBV4-3

CDR3nt: TGCGCCAGCAGCCAAGGTAGGCTATGGAGCGGGATTCCCCAATTCTACAATGAGCAGTTCTTC
CDR3aa: CASSQGRLWSGIPQFYNEQFF
d_gene: TRBD2
abundance: .
j_gene: TRBJ2-1
v_gene: TRBV4-1

CDR3nt: TGTGCCATCACCTCGGGACTCAATCAGCCCCAGCATTTT
CDR3aa: CAITSGLNQPQHF
d_gene: .
abundance: .
j_gene: TRBJ1-5
v_gene: TRBV10-3

CDR3nt: TGCAGCGCAGGACAGGGGGAAATCTACGAGCAGTACTTC
CDR3aa: CSAGQGEIYEQYF
d_gene: TRBD1
abundance: .
j_gene: TRBJ2-7
v_gene: TRBV29-1

CDR3nt: TGCGCCAGCAGCCAAGAGATTAGCGGGGTTCGAAGATTGTATTTT
CDR3aa: CASSQEISGVRRLYF
d_gene: TRBD2
abundance: .
j_gene: TRBJ2-3
v_gene: TRBV4-1

CDR3nt: TGTGCCTGGACTAGACTAGCGGGTCGGGGAGATACGCAGTATTTT
CDR3aa: CAWTRLAGRGDTQYF
d_gene: TRBD2
abundance: .
j_gene: TRBJ2-3
v_gene: TRBV30

CDR3nt: TGTGCCAGCAGCCTTGGACTAGCGGGGGTCTCCTACGAGCAGTACTTC
CDR3aa: CASSLGLAGVSYEQYF
d_gene: TRBD2
abundance: .
j_gene: TRBJ2-7
v_gene: TRBV5-6

CDR3nt: TGTGCCTGGAGTGTACTAGCGGGGGGTTCAGATACGCAGTATTTT
CDR3aa: CAWSVLAGGSDTQYF
d_gene: TRBD2
abundance: .
j_gene: TRBJ2-3
v_gene: TRBV30

CDR3nt: TGTGCCAGCAGTGAATCAGGGGTGCAGCCCCAGCATTTT
CDR3aa: CASSESGVQPQHF
d_gene: .
abundance: .
j_gene: TRBJ1-5
v_gene: TRBV6-1

CDR3nt: TGTGCCAGCAGTTTCGTGGAGACCCAGTACTTC
CDR3aa: CASSFVETQYF
d_gene: .
abundance: .
j_gene: TRBJ2-5
v_gene: TRBV6-5

CDR3nt: TGTGCCAGCAGCTTGTCGGGACTAGCGAGCGAGCAGTACTTC
CDR3aa: CASSLSGLASEQYF
d_gene: TRBD2
abundance: .
j_gene: TRBJ2-7
v_gene: TRBV5-4

CDR3nt: TGTGCCAGCAGTGTGACCGTTCAGGTGAGCTCCTACGAGCAGTACTTC
CDR3aa: CASSVTVQVSSYEQYF
d_gene: .
abundance: .
j_gene: TRBJ2-7
v_gene: TRBV2

CDR3nt: TGCGCCAGCACCACGGATAGCGGGGGGGCCCCCTACAATGAGCAGTTCTTC
CDR3aa: CASTTDSGGAPYNEQFF
d_gene: TRBD2
abundance: .
j_gene: TRBJ2-1
v_gene: TRBV4-1

CDR3nt: TGCGCCAGCAGCCAAGGGGGACAGGGGCTACTCTATGGCTACACCTTC
CDR3aa: CASSQGGQGLLYGYTF
d_gene: TRBD1
abundance: .
j_gene: TRBJ1-2
v_gene: TRBV4-3

CDR3nt: TGTGCCAGCAGCTCAAACAGGGGAAGGACGGAGACCCAGTACTTC
CDR3aa: CASSSNRGRTETQYF
d_gene: TRBD1
abundance: .
j_gene: TRBJ2-5
v_gene: TRBV11-2

CDR3nt: TGTGCCAGCAGCTTAGCCAGGGGGCTGACTGAAGCTTTCTTT
CDR3aa: CASSLARGLTEAFF
d_gene: TRBD1
abundance: .
j_gene: TRBJ1-1
v_gene: TRBV7-2

CDR3nt: TGTGCCAGCAGCTCCCGACTAGGGACAGATACGCAGTATTTT
CDR3aa: CASSSRLGTDTQYF
d_gene: .
abundance: .
j_gene: TRBJ2-3
v_gene: TRBV7-2

CDR3nt: TGTGCCAGCAGCCAAACTAGCGGACTAGCCAAAAACATTCAGTACTTC
CDR3aa: CASSQTSGLAKNIQYF
d_gene: TRBD2
abundance: .
j_gene: TRBJ2-4
v_gene: TRBV7-9

CDR3nt: TGTGCCGGGGGGTCGCGGGGAACTAATGAAAAACTGTTTTTT
CDR3aa: CAGGSRGTNEKLFF
d_gene: .
abundance: few
j_gene: TRBJ1-4
v_gene: TRBV30

CDR3nt: TGTGCCAGCACCCGACAGGGTTGGGGTGGCGAGCAGTACTTC
CDR3aa: CASTRQGWGGEQYF
d_gene: TRBD1
abundance: few
j_gene: TRBJ2-7
v_gene: TRBV27

CDR3nt: TGTGCCAGCAGCTCCCTGGGAGGAGCTAACACCATATATTTT
CDR3aa: CASSSLGGANTIYF
d_gene: .
abundance: .
j_gene: TRBJ1-3
v_gene: TRBV7-9

CDR3nt: TGTGCCAGTAGTATAGCAGGGGGCACTGAAGCTTTCTTT
CDR3aa: CASSIAGGTEAFF
d_gene: TRBD1
abundance: .
j_gene: TRBJ1-1
v_gene: TRBV19

CDR3nt: TGCGCCAGCAGCTTGGCCTCACGGACAGAGAACACTGAAGCTTTCTTT
CDR3aa: CASSLASRTENTEAFF
d_gene: .
abundance: .
j_gene: TRBJ1-1
v_gene: TRBV5-1

CDR3nt: TGTGCCAGCAGTGTAGGGGCCTACGAGCAGTACTTC
CDR3aa: CASSVGAYEQYF
d_gene: .
abundance: .
j_gene: TRBJ2-7
v_gene: TRBV2

CDR3nt: TGTGCCAGCAGCTTCCGTCCGCCCGTGACAGCCCTCTTC
CDR3aa: CASSFRPPVTALF
d_gene: .
abundance: .
j_gene: TRBJ1-2
v_gene: TRBV5-8

CDR3nt: TGTGCCAGCAGTGGGGGCGTGAATGGCTACACCTTC
CDR3aa: CASSGGVNGYTF
d_gene: .
abundance: .
j_gene: TRBJ1-2
v_gene: TRBV25-1

CDR3nt: TGTGCCAGCAGTGACGGGGGCTATGGCTACACCTTC
CDR3aa: CASSDGGYGYTF
d_gene: .
abundance: .
j_gene: TRBJ1-2
v_gene: TRBV6-6